This record concerns one TCR beta chain sequence. Its antigen is not known. This sample was included in a study of cytotoxic CD8 clonotypes in ibrutinib-treated CLL. Germline CDR1 and CDR2: MNHEY and SMNVEV (reference sequence). This CDR3 spans 14 amino acids. Trimming pared 5 bases from V and 5 bases from J, leaving 13 bases between. The data were produced by immunoSEQ multiplex PCR, yet TCRdb's version contains in-frame clones alone and is incomplete. The sample consists of about 200,000 clones, over 60% of them appearing once. Study results and caveats: Patients showed higher baseline clonality than age-matched healthy donors, and it tracked circulating CD8+ T-cell counts.

The genes are TRBV27 and TRBJ1-5; unclear D gene. The sample in question was PBMCs, obtained after 24 months of ibrutinib treatment. The TCR comes from a human donor with chronic lymphocytic leukemia. CDR3 amino acids: CASSVDGIHQPQHF. CDR3 DNA sequence: TGTGCCAGCAGTGTAGACGGAATACATCAGCCCCAGCATTTT.